This entry lists 16 T cell receptor beta chains sequenced from one sample in a study of blood T cell repertoires in COVID-19. The assay was immunoSEQ multiplex PCR, and TCRdb's table has in-frame clones only and misses some. The data contain more than 200,000 clones, around 84% of them singletons. Source material: peripheral blood. The receptors come from a man between 60 and 75 years old with acute or convalescent COVID-19.

This sequence joins TRBV2 and TRBJ1-2; TRBD1 matches at 9 bases. There are 15 residues in the CDR3. Losses at the gene ends were 2 bases for V and 8 bases for J; bases not matched to a gene: 9. The germline V gene encodes CDR1 SNHLY and CDR2 FYNNEI. CDR3 DNA sequence: TGTGCCAGCAGTGAACCTACGGACAGGGGCGAAGGCTACACCTTC. Protein product: CASSEPTDRGEGYTF.

This chain joins TRBV5-1 and TRBJ2-3, with D maybe TRBD2 (6 bases). Germline CDR1 and CDR2: SGHRS and YFSETQ. The length of the CDR3 is 14 residues. Deletions cut 5 bases from V and 2 bases from J, with 12 bases between. The CDR3 bases are TGCGCCAGCAGGCTCGGAGGGACCACAGATACGCAGTATTTT. As protein: CASRLGGTTDTQYF.

Points on this clone: This CDR3 is also generated by other DNA sequences in the sample. The V gene is TRBV9, the J gene TRBJ1-2; possible D gene TRBD1, 5 bases. Between the trimmed V and J ends, which lost 3 bases and 7 bases, there was a span of 10 bases. The length of the CDR3 is 12 residues. Per the germline V gene, CDR1 is SGDLS and CDR2 is YYNGEE. As DNA, the CDR3 is TGTGCCAGCAGCGCTCAGGGTGCTGGCTACACCTTC. Translated, it gives CASSAQGAGYTF. The full variable domain, completed using reference TRBV9 and TRBJ1-2, is DSGVTQTPKHLITATGQRVTLRCSPRSGDLSVYWYQQSLDQGLQFLIQYYNGEERAKGNILERFSAQQFPDLHSELNLSSLELGDSALYFCASSAQGAGYTFGSGTRLTVV.

This clone appeared a few times. The V and J genes are TRBV18 and TRBJ1-2; 9 bases line up with TRBD1. The CDR3 contains 17 residues. Germline CDR1 reads KGHSH; CDR2 reads LQKENI. V dropped 5 bases and J dropped 0; count of bases not matched to a gene: 10. DNA of the CDR3: TGTGCCAGCTCAGACGGGACAGGGTACCCCTCTAACTATGGCTACACCTTC. It encodes CASSDGTGYPSNYGYTF.

Turning to this clone: Other nucleotide sequences from this sample produce the same CDR3. The gene calls are TRBV19 and TRBJ1-3; D unresolved. The germline CDR1 and CDR2 sequences are LNHDA and SQIVND (reference sequence). V shed 3 bases and J shed 0 bases, with 6 bases lying between them. This CDR3 has 14 amino acids. The CDR3 DNA reads as TGTGCCAGTAGTATCCCGGGCTCTGGAAACACCATATATTTT. It specifies CASSIPGSGNTIYF.

This sequence joins TRBV7-2 and TRBJ1-1; D unresolved. V lost 2 bases and J 11 bases, leaving 15 bases between the germline ends. The germline CDR1 and CDR2 sequences are SGHTA and FQGNSA. CDR3 size: 13 residues. This CDR3 is CASSLFRVRVAFF. DNA for the CDR3: TGTGCCAGCAGCTTATTTAGGGTGCGGGTGGCTTTCTTT.

V and J are TRBV7-3 and TRBJ2-1, with 7 nucleotides matching TRBD2. The CDR3 length is 14 residues. V shed 5 bases, J shed 4 bases, and the junction held 5 bases outside the gene matches. The V gene's germline CDR1 is SGHTA and CDR2 FQGTGA. DNA for the CDR3: TGTGCCAGCAGCGTTACTAGCGCTTACAATGAGCAGTTCTTC. Translation gives CASSVTSAYNEQFF.

CDR3 sequence: CASRRGQAYGYTF. CDR3 DNA sequence: TGTGCCAGCAGGAGGGGACAGGCCTATGGCTACACCTTC. The V gene is TRBV12-3 or TRBV12-4, the J gene TRBJ1-2, with TRBD1 matching over 8 bases. With V trimmed by 6 bases and J by 4 bases, 4 bases remained unmatched. This CDR3 is built from 13 residues.

J is TRBJ2-3 and V is TRBV24-1; 7 bases line up with TRBD1. Germline V gene lookup returns CDR1 KGHDR and CDR2 SFDVKD. The CDR3 has 16 amino acids. V was pared by 3 bases and J by 2 bases, with 7 bases of the junction left unmatched. CDR3 protein: CATSDRQGSATDTQYF. In DNA form, the CDR3 reads TGTGCCACCAGTGATCGACAGGGTTCCGCCACAGATACGCAGTATTTT.

This chain joins TRBV10-3 and TRBJ1-6, with 7 bases matching TRBD1. Germline values: CDR1 ENHRY, CDR2 SYGVKD. Germline trimming cut 5 bases from V and 0 bases from J; bases unmatched to any gene: 4. The CDR3 runs 16 residues. CDR3 nucleotides: TGTGCCATCAGTACGACAGGGAGCTCCTATAATTCACCCCTCCACTTT. It translates to CAISTTGSSYNSPLHF.

V usage is TRBV7-9 and J usage is TRBJ2-7; 7 nucleotides match TRBD1. V trimming: 5 bases; J trimming: 2 bases; junction bases outside the gene matches: 18. The CDR3 totals 18 residues. Germline CDR1 reads SEHNR; CDR2 reads FQNEAQ (reference sequence). DNA for the CDR3: TGTGCCAGCAGCACTAGTGTCGCTGCGTGGGACAGACCCTACGAGCAGTACTTC. This translates into CASSTSVAAWDRPYEQYF.

The chain links TRBV18 to TRBJ2-7; D might be TRBD2 (5 bases). CDR1 and CDR2 (germline): KGHSH, LQKENI. Between the trimmed V and J ends, which lost 2 bases and 4 bases, there was a span of 9 bases. The CDR3 is 13 amino acids. The CDR3 DNA is TGTGCCAGCTCACCATACGGGAAGTACGAGCAGTACTTC. Translating gives CASSPYGKYEQYF. Full variable domain (outside the CDR3, taken from reference TRBV18 and TRBJ2-7): NAGVMQNPRHLVRRRGQEARLRCSPMKGHSHVYWYRQLPEEGLKFMVYLQKENIIDESGMPKERFSAEFPKEGPSILRIQQVVRGDSAAYFCASSPYGKYEQYFGPGTRLTVT.

This CDR3 reads CASRRQFLGYGYTF. For the CDR3, the DNA is TGTGCCAGCAGGCGACAGTTTCTTGGCTATGGCTACACCTTC. This chain joins TRBV6-5 and TRBJ1-2; a weak D match, TRBD1 (5 bases). This CDR3 region has 14 residues. Per the germline V gene, CDR1 is MNHEY and CDR2 is SVGAGI. Trimming took 6 bases from V and 4 from J, leaving 15 bases between them.

The CDR3: CASSIEPLARHEQFF. CDR3 bases: TGTGCCAGTAGTATAGAACCCCTAGCGAGGCATGAGCAGTTCTTC. V usage is TRBV19 and J usage is TRBJ2-1; a possible D gene is TRBD2 (6 bases). This CDR3 has 15 amino acids. Trimming stripped 0 bases from V and 8 bases from J, with 14 bases between. CDR1 and CDR2 (germline): LNHDA, SQIVND (reference sequence).

The V and J genes are TRBV19 and TRBJ1-2; D possibly corresponds to TRBD1 (5 bases). The CDR3 consists of 13 residues. Germline CDR1 LNHDA, CDR2 SQIVND (reference sequence). The ends were cut back, 9 bases at V and 4 bases at J, with 15 bases in the middle. This CDR3 reads CASSYRQLYGYTF. In DNA, the CDR3 is TGTGCCAGCAGCTATAGACAGCTCTATGGCTACACCTTC.

The CDR3 bases are TGTGCCAGCAGCTTACAAGGGACAGTAAGCACAGATACGCAGTATTTT. The encoded protein is CASSLQGTVSTDTQYF. This rearrangement joins TRBV7-6 to TRBJ2-3; 7 positions match TRBD1. This CDR3 is built from 16 residues. With V trimmed by 2 bases and J by 0 bases, 5 bases remained unmatched. Per the germline V gene, CDR1 is SGHVS and CDR2 is FNYEAQ.